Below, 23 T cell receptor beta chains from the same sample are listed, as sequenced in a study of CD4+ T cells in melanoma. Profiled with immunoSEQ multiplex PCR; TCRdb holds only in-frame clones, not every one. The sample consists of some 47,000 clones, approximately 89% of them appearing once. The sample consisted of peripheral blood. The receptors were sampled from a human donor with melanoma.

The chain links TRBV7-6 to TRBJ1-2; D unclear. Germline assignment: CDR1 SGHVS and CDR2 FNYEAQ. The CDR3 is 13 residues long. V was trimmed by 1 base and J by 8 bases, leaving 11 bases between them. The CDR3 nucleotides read TGTGCCAGCAGCTTAGTGATGGAGCGGGGCTACACCTTC. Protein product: CASSLVMERGYTF.

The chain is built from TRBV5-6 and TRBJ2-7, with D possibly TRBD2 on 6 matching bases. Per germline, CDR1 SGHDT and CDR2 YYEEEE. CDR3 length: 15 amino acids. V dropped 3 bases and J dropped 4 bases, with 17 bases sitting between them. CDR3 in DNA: TGTGCCAGCAGCTCTAGAGCGGCGGGGTCGTACGAGCAGTACTTC. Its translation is CASSSRAAGSYEQYF.

This chain's CDR3 is CATSGIRDGIYEQYF. The DNA for the CDR3 is TGTGCCACCAGCGGAATAAGGGATGGGATCTACGAGCAGTACTTC. The chain joins TRBV15 to TRBJ2-7; D is ambiguous. Germline CDR1 and CDR2: LNHNV and YYDKDF (reference sequence). This CDR3 is 15 amino acids long. Trimming took off 5 bases at V and 3 bases at J, with 17 bases between the two ends.

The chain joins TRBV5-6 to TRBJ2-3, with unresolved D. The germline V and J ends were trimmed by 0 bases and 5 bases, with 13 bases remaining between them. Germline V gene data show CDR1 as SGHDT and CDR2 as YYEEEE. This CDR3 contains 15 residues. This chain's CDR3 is CASSLDEQLGDTQYF. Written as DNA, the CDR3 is TGTGCCAGCAGCTTGGATGAGCAGCTAGGAGATACGCAGTATTTT.

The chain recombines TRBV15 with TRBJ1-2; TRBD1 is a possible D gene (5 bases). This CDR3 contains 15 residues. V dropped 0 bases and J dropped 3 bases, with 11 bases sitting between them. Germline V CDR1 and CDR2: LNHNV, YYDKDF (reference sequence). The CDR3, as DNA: TGTGCCACCAGCAGAGATGGAGGGGCCTACTATGGCTACACCTTC. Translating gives CATSRDGGAYYGYTF.

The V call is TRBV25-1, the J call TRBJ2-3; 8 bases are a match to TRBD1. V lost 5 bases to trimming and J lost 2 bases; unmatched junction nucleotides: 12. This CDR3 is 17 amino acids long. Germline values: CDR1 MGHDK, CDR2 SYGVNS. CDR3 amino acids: CASSIPGGRGPTDTQYF. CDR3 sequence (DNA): TGTGCCAGCAGTATCCCAGGGGGCAGGGGGCCCACAGATACGCAGTATTTT.

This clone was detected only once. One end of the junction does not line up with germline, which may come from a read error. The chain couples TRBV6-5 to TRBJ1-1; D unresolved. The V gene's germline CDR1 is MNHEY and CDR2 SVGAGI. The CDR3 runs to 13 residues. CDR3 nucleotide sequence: TGTGCCAGCAGTAGTACAGCGAACACTGGAGCTTTCTTT. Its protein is CASSSTANTGAFF.

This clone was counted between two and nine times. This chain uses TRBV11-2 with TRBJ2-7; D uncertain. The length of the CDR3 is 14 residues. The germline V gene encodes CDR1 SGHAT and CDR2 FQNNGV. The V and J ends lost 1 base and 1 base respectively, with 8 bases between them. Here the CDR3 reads CASSLVAGSYEQYF. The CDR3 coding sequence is TGTGCCAGCAGCTTAGTCGCAGGTTCCTACGAGCAGTACTTC.

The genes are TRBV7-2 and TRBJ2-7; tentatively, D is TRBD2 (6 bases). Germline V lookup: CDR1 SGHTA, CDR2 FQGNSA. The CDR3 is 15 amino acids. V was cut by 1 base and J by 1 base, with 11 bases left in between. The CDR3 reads CASSLVSGLSYEQYF. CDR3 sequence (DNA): TGTGCCAGCAGCTTAGTGAGCGGGTTGTCCTACGAGCAGTACTTC. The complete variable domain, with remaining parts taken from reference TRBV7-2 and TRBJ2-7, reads GAGVSQSPSNKVTEKGKDVELRCDPISGHTALYWYRQSLGQGLEFLIYFQGNSAPDKSGLPSDRFSAERTGGSVSTLTIQRTQQEDSAVYLCASSLVSGLSYEQYFGPGTRLTVT.

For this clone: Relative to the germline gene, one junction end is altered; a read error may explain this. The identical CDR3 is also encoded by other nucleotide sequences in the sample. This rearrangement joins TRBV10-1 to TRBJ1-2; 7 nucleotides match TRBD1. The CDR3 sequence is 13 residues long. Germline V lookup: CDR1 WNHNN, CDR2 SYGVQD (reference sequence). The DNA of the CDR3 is TGCGCTAGCAGTGACCGGACAGGTTATGGCTACACCTTC. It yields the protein CASSDRTGYGYTF.

In DNA, the CDR3 is TGTGCCAGCAGTTATGGCGGGGGGCCCACAGATACGCAGTATTTT. This gives the protein CASSYGGGPTDTQYF. The chain has TRBV6-6 and TRBJ2-3; 8 nucleotides agree with TRBD2. This CDR3 comprises 15 residues. The junction had 4 bases not matched to a gene; V was cut back by 3 bases and J by 2 bases. Germline values: CDR1 MNHNY, CDR2 SVGAGI (reference sequence).

Written as DNA, the CDR3 is TGTGCCACCAGCACCGCGACCGGGACAGGGAGAATCTACGAGCAGTACTTC. Amino acid sequence: CATSTATGTGRIYEQYF. The chain employs TRBV15 and TRBJ2-7; 9 bases line up with TRBD1. Germline V gene lookup returns CDR1 LNHNV and CDR2 YYDKDF (reference sequence). Trimming cost V 4 bases and J 3 bases; bases outside gene matches: 13. This CDR3 is 17 amino acids long.

CDR3 region: CASSIDSSGATDTQYF. The DNA for the CDR3 is TGTGCCAGTAGTATAGATAGTTCTGGGGCCACAGATACGCAGTATTTT. V and J are TRBV19 and TRBJ2-3; a possible D gene is TRBD1 (5 bases). The CDR3 covers 16 residues. CDR1 and CDR2 from the germline V gene are LNHDA and SQIVND (reference sequence). V dropped 0 bases and J dropped 2 bases, with 12 bases sitting between them.

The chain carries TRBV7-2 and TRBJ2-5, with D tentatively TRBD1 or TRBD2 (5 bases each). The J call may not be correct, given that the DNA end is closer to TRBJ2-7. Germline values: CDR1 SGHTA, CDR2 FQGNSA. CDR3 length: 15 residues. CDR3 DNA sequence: TGTGCCAGCAGCTTGCTCGGGACGCCGGTTTACGAGCAGTACTTC. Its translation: CASSLLGTPVYEQYF.

This CDR3 reads CASSRPRDRGQGANVLTF. In nucleotides, the CDR3 is TGCGCCAGCAGCCGGCCACGGGACAGGGGGCAAGGGGCCAACGTCCTGACTTTC. The chain joins TRBV4-1 to TRBJ2-6, with 12 bases fitting TRBD1. The length of the CDR3 is 18 residues. V trimming: 4 bases; J trimming: 4 bases; junction bases outside the gene matches: 8. Germline V gives CDR1 MGHRA, CDR2 YSYEKL.

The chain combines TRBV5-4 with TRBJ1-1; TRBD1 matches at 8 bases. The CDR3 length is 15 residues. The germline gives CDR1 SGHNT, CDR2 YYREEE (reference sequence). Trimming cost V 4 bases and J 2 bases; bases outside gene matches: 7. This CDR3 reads CASSPVQGANTEAFF. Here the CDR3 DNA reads TGTGCCAGCAGCCCTGTCCAGGGGGCCAACACTGAAGCTTTCTTT.

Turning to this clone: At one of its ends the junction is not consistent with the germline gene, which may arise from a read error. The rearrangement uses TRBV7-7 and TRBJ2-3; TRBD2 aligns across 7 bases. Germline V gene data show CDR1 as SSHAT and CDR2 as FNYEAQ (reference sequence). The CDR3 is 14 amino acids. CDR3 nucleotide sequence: TGTGCTAGCAGCCCACTCGGGGGGACAGATACGCAGTATTTT. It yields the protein CASSPLGGTDTQYF.

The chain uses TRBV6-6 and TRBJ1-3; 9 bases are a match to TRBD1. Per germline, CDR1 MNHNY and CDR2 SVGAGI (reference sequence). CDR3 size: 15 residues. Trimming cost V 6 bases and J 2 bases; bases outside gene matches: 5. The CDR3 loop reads CASRTGGAAGNTIYF. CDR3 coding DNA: TGTGCCAGCAGGACAGGGGGGGCGGCTGGAAACACCATATATTTT.

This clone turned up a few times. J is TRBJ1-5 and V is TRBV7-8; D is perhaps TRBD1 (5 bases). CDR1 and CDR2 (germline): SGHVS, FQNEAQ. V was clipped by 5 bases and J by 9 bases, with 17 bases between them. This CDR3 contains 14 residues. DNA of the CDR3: TGTGCCAGCAGCCCGCGACAGACCCAGGGGCCCCAGCATTTT. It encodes CASSPRQTQGPQHF.

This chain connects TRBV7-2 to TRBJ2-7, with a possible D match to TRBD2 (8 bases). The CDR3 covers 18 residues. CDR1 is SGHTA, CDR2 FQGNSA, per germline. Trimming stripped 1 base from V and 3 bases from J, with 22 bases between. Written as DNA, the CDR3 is TGTGCCAGCAGCTTAGAAGGGGGCGGGGGGCTCTTCTACTACGAGCAGTACTTC. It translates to CASSLEGGGGLFYYEQYF.

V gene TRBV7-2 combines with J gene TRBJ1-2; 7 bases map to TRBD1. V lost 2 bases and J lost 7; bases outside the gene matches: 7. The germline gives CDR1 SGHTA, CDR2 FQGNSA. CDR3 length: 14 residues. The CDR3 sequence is CASSLRQGYLGYTF. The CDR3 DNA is TGTGCCAGCAGCTTAAGACAGGGCTATCTTGGCTACACCTTC. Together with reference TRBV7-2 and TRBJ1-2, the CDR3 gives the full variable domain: GAGVSQSPSNKVTEKGKDVELRCDPISGHTALYWYRQSLGQGLEFLIYFQGNSAPDKSGLPSDRFSAERTGGSVSTLTIQRTQQEDSAVYLCASSLRQGYLGYTFGSGTRLTVV.

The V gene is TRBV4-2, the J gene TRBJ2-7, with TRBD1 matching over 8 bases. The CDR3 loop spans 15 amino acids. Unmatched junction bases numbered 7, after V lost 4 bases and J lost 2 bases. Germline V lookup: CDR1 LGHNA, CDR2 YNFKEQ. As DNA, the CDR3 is TGTGCCAGCAGCCGCCCCGGGACAGGTCCCTACGAGCAGTACTTC. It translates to CASSRPGTGPYEQYF.

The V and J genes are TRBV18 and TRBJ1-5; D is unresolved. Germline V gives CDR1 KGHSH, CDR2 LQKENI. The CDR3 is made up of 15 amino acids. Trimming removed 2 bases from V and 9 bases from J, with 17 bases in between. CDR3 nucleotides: TGTGCCAGCTCACCAGAGGACGGAGGGCTGGGGCCCCAGCATTTT. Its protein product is CASSPEDGGLGPQHF.